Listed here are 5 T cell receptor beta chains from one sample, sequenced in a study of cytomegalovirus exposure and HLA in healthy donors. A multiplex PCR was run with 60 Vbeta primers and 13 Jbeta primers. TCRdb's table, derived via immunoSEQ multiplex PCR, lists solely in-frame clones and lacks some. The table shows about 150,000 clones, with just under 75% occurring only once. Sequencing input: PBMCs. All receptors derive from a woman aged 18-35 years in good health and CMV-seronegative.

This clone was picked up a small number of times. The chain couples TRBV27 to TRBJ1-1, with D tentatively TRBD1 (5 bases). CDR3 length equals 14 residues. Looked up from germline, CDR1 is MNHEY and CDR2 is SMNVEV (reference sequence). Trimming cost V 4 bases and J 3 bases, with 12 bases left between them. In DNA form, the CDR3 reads TGTGCCAGCAGTTCTCTACGGGGGTACACTGAAGCTTTCTTT. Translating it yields CASSSLRGYTEAFF.

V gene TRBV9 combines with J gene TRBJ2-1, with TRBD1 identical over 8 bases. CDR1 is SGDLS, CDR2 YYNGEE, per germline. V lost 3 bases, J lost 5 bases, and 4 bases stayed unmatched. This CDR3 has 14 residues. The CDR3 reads CASSAGQGNNEQFF. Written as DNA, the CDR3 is TGTGCCAGCAGCGCCGGACAGGGCAACAATGAGCAGTTCTTC.

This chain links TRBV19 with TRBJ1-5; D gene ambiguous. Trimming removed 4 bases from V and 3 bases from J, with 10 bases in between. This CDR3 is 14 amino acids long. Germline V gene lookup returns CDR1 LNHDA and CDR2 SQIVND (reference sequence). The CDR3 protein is CASSTAGTNQPQHF. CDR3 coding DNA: TGTGCCAGTAGTACGGCGGGAACCAATCAGCCCCAGCATTTT.

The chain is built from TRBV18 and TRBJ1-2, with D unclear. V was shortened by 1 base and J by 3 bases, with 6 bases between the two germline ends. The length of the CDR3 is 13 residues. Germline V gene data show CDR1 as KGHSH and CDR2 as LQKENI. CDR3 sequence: CASSPQEDYGYTF. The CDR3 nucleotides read TGTGCCAGCTCACCACAGGAGGACTATGGCTACACCTTC.

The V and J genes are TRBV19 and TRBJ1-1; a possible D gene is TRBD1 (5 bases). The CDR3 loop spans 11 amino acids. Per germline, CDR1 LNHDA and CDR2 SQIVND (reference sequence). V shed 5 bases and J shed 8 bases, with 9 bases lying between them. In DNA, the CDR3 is TGTGCCAGTAGTTTAGGGGAGGAAGCTTTCTTT. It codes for CASSLGEEAFF.